Reported below is one T cell receptor beta chain. These data come from a study of blood T cell repertoires in COVID-19. As for the study in general: Acute-phase and convalescent COVID-19 samples originated in the United States, Italy and Spain. Sources were T cells, B-cell-depleted T cells, or PBMCs; the material itself was cDNA or gDNA.

Authors' methods: Amplification with reference gene primers provided the estimates of nucleated cell counts. Sequencing was performed with immunoSEQ multiplex PCR; in TCRdb, only in-frame clones are kept and a portion is missing. From that table come the V and J calls and clone size; the DNA was used to work out D and trimming. The sample lists 200,000 to 250,000 clones; around 86% were seen once. Followed longitudinally, the Seattle patients had been enrolled during active infection. The sequence came from a woman aged 65 to 85 with COVID-19, enrolled during active disease. Sequencing was performed on peripheral blood.

The CDR3 nucleotides are TGTGCCAGTAGCTTCCGGACAGACTCTGGAAACACCATATATTTT. This translates into CASSFRTDSGNTIYF. V usage is TRBV19 and J usage is TRBJ1-3; D possibly corresponds to TRBD1 (6 bases). Germline assignment: CDR1 LNHDA and CDR2 SQIVND (reference sequence). The V and J ends lost 6 bases and 0 bases respectively, with 12 bases between them. This CDR3 is built from 15 residues.